This TCR beta chain was sequenced during a study of regulatory T cells in long-lasting Graves disease. Study results and caveats: Favored gene segments in persistent disease were TRBV28, TRBJ1-2 and TRBJ2-5. Persistent Graves' patients had lower TCR diversity than newly diagnosed ones.

There are many counts of this clonotype. Its specificity is not known. Time point in this sample: newly diagnosed GD, antithyroid drugs for less than 3 months. The TCR library used RNA extracted from PBMCs. Patients met American Thyroid Association criteria for Graves' disease. The CDR3 consists of 15 residues. Germline V gives CDR1 MNHEY, CDR2 SVGAGI. V lost 0 bases and J lost 5; bases outside the gene matches: 5. For TCR beta, libraries came from iRepertoire HTBI primers and Arm-PCR of CDR3 regions. In TCRdb, the multiplex PCR reads were re-called with MiXCR into one record per CDR3 protein. The sample includes around 250,000 distinct CDR3 sequences, roughly 18% seen only once; the top ten take about 14%. These data were also filed under a second study, of T cells in Graves' hyperthyroidism and ophthalmopathy. Per that study: Diagnosing involved the use of clinical symptoms, serum thyroxine and TRAb, thyroid ultrasound and orbital computed tomography.

The source is a woman aged 25 to 45 with Graves disease. V and J are TRBV6-5 and TRBJ2-5, with 8 bases lining up with TRBD1. This specimen was peripheral blood mononuclear cells (PBMCs), taken at new diagnosis, from a patient treated with antithyroid drugs. The CDR3 DNA sequence: TGTGCCAGCAGTTACTCGACAGGGGACACGGAGACCCAGTACTTC. Translating it yields CASSYSTGDTETQYF.